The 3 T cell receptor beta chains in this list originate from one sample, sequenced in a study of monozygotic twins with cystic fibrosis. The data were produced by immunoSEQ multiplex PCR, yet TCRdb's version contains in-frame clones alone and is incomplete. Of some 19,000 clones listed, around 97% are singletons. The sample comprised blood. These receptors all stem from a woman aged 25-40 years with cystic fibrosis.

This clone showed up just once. The DNA for the CDR3 is TGTGCCAGTAGTAGAATTGCCTCTCGACAGGGGGTATATGGCTACACCTTC. Residues: CASSRIASRQGVYGYTF. V and J are TRBV19 and TRBJ1-2; TRBD1 matches 9 bases. Per the germline V gene, CDR1 is LNHDA and CDR2 is SQIVND (reference sequence). The ends lost 4 bases at V and 5 bases at J; junction bases unmatched: 14. The CDR3 consists of 17 residues. Supplemented by reference TRBV19 and TRBJ1-2, the full variable domain reads DGGITQSPKYLFRKEGQNVTLSCEQNLNHDAMYWYRQDPGQGLRLIYYSQIVNDFQKGDIAEGYSVSREKKESFPLTVTSAQKNPTAFYLCASSRIASRQGVYGYTFGSGTRLTVV.

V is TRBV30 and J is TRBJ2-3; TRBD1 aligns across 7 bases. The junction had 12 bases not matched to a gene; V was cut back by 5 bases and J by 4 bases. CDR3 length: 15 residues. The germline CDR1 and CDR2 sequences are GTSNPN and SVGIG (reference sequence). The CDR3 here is CAWGRTGVRSDTQYF. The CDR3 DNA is TGTGCCTGGGGGAGAACAGGGGTGAGGTCAGATACGCAGTATTTT. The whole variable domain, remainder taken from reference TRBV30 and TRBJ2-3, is SQTIHQWPATLVQPVGSPLSLECTVEGTSNPNLYWYRQAAGRGLQLLFYSVGIGQISSEVPQNLSASRPQDRQFILSSKKLLLSDSGFYLCAWGRTGVRSDTQYFGPGTRLTVL.

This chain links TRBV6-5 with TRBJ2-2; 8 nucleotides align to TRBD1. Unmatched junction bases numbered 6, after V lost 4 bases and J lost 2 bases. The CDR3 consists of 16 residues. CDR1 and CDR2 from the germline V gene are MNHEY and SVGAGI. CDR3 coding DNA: TGTGCCAGCAGTTCTTTCGGACAGGGCAACACCGGGGAGCTGTTTTTT. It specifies CASSSFGQGNTGELFF.